This is a list of T cell receptor beta chains from one sample in a study of blood T cell repertoires in COVID-19. TCRdb's copy holds only in-frame clones and misses some; the assay was immunoSEQ multiplex PCR. The top ten hold just over 0.7% of the sample, which has more than 200,000 clones, 75% to 90% seen once. The sample was peripheral blood. These TCRs come from a man aged 40-50 years with acute or convalescent COVID-19. CDR3s leave out the opening cysteine and the closing phenylalanine or tryptophan. Fields, in order: CDR3 length, V gene, CDR3 protein.

CDR3 length: 15; V gene: TRBV3-1/TRBV3-2; CDR3 protein: ASSQVDPGTGLWEQY
CDR3 length: 12; V gene: TRBV10-3; CDR3 protein: AISESGGGYGYT
CDR3 length: 14; V gene: TRBV24-1; CDR3 protein: ATSESSSGSFYEQY
CDR3 length: 10; V gene: TRBV9; CDR3 protein: ASSVGRDEQF
CDR3 length: 13; V gene: TRBV3-1/TRBV3-2; CDR3 protein: ASSQNRGRGYGYT
CDR3 length: 16; V gene: TRBV4-1; CDR3 protein: ASSQSSGTGAYIYGYT
CDR3 length: 14; V gene: TRBV27; CDR3 protein: ASSSTSGTSSYEQY
CDR3 length: 15; V gene: TRBV11-3; CDR3 protein: ASSFGGLAGSTDTQY
CDR3 length: 14; V gene: TRBV3-1/TRBV3-2; CDR3 protein: ASSQGGSDSPYEQY
CDR3 length: 14; V gene: TRBV18; CDR3 protein: ASAGLAGEKYYEQY
CDR3 length: 13; V gene: TRBV11-3; CDR3 protein: ASSSGQGVSYEQY
CDR3 length: 12; V gene: TRBV5-1; CDR3 protein: ASSLVQGETEAF
CDR3 length: 12; V gene: TRBV29-1; CDR3 protein: SVEKQGAGKTQY
CDR3 length: 12; V gene: TRBV28; CDR3 protein: ASSFQATNEKLF
CDR3 length: 13; V gene: TRBV19; CDR3 protein: ASSIGRRLNQPQH
CDR3 length: 11; V gene: TRBV3-1/TRBV3-2; CDR3 protein: ASMTGGRETQY
CDR3 length: 13; V gene: TRBV27; CDR3 protein: ASSSFGGPDTEAF
CDR3 length: 10; V gene: TRBV30; CDR3 protein: AWSKGQETQY